Detailed here is one TCR beta chain. Original handling: Amplification from reference gene primers served as the basis for estimated nucleated cell counts. Assay: immunoSEQ multiplex PCR; the TCRdb copy retains only in-frame clones and omits some. V and J calls and clone size are copied from that table; D and trimming were computed from the DNA. This table has over 70,000 clones, around 80% appearing once. This specimen belongs to a study of blood T cell repertoires in COVID-19. Study at large: Donors in the United States, Italy and Spain gave samples during acute or convalescent COVID-19. PBMCs, B-cell-depleted T cells, or T cells provided the cDNA or gDNA that made up the material.

The CDR3 consists of 13 residues. Deletions cut 3 bases from V and 1 base from J, with 6 bases between. Germline values: CDR1 SEHNR, CDR2 FQNEAQ (reference sequence). The sequence derives from an older man who had recovered from COVID-19. Sequenced material: peripheral blood. J is TRBJ1-1 and V is TRBV7-9; TRBD1 is a possible D gene (5 bases). This CDR3 reads CASSFTGNTEAFF. The DNA for the CDR3 is TGTGCCAGCAGCTTCACAGGGAACACTGAAGCTTTCTTT.